This T cell receptor (beta chain) was documented in a study of blood T cell repertoires in COVID-19. Study overall: COVID-19 samples collected from the United States, Italy and Spain covered acute and convalescent phases. PBMCs, B-cell-depleted T cells, or T cells provided the cDNA or gDNA that made up the material.

CDR3 length equals 16 residues. V dropped 6 bases and J dropped 0 bases, with 14 bases sitting between them. Method: immunoSEQ multiplex PCR; TCRdb's copy keeps in-frame clones and lacks some. This sample has around 80,000 clones, with roughly 82% found just once. Material: peripheral blood. V and J are TRBV6-7 and TRBJ1-4, with D perhaps TRBD1 (5 bases). TRBV6-7 is an ORF, and what it does is uncertain. This sequence originates from an elderly man with acute or convalescent COVID-19. CDR3 bases: TGTGCCAGCAGCCTCAAGCGGGGGGCAACTAATGAAAAACTGTTTTTT. It specifies CASSLKRGATNEKLFF.